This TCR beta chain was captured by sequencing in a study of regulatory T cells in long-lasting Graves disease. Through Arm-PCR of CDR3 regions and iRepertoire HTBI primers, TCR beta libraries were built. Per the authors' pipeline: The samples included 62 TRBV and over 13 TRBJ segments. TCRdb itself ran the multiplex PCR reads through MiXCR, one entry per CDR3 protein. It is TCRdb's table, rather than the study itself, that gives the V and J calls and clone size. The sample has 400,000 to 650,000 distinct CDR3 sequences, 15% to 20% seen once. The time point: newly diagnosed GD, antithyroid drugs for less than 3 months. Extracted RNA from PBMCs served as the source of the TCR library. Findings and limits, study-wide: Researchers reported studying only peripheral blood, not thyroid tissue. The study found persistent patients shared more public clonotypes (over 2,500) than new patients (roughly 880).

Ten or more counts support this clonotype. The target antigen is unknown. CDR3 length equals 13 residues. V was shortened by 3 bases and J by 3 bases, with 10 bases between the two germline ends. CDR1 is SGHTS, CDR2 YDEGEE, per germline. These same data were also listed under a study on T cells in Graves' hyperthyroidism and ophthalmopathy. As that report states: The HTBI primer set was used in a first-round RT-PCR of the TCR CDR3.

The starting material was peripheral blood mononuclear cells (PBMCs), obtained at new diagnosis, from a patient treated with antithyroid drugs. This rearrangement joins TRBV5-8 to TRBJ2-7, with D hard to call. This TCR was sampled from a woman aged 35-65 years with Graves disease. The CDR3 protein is CASSSDDFYEQYF. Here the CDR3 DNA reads TGTGCCAGCAGCTCCGATGATTTCTACGAGCAGTACTTC.